This T cell receptor (beta chain) is from a study of cytomegalovirus exposure and HLA in healthy donors. The PCR contained 60 Vbeta and 13 Jbeta primers. Method: immunoSEQ multiplex PCR; TCRdb's copy keeps in-frame clones and lacks some. The sample shows some 120,000 clones, about three quarters of them seen only once. Study results and caveats: Relative to the approximately 630-donor mean, N-insertions were reportedly fewer in an Asian-associated ancestry cluster in a later analysis.

Trimming left V 2 bases short and J 1 base short, with 11 bases between. The germline V gene encodes CDR1 KGHSH and CDR2 LQKENI. The CDR3 runs 15 residues. Notes on this clone: Antigen specificity is unknown.

The TCR originated in a man aged 35-49 years in good health and CMV-seropositive. The V and J genes are TRBV18 and TRBJ1-2; TRBD1 is a possible D gene (5 bases). Sample: PBMCs. The CDR3 region has the DNA TGTGCCAGCTCACCAGGAGGGGCTCGTAACTATGGCTACACCTTC. Its protein product is CASSPGGARNYGYTF.